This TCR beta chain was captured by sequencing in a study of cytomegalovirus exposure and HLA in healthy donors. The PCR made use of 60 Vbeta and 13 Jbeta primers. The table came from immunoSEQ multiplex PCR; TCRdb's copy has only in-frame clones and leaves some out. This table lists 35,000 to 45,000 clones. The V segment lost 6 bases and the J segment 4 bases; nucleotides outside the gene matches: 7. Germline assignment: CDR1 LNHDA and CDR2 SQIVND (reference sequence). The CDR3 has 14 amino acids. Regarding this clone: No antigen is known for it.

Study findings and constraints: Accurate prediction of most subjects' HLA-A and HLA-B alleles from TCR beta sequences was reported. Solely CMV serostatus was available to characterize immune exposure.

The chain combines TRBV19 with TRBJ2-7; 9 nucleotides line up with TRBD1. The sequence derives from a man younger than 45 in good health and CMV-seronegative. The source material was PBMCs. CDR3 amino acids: CASSSGTGTYEQYF. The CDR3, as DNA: TGTGCCAGTAGCTCCGGGACAGGGACTTACGAGCAGTACTTC.